This entry is about one TCR beta chain. Its target is not known. cDNA synthesis used the whole RNA isolate, giving expressed TCRB sequences. Some clones are missing from TCRdb's copy, which holds only in-frame ones; the method was immunoSEQ multiplex PCR. The sample lists about 360,000 clones; around 12% were seen once. Each of the CD4+ naive, central memory, regulatory and stem cell-like memory populations was sorted via CD45RO/CCR7/CD25/CD127/CD95/CD27. These data come from a study of beta chain features in type 1 diabetes. The study's findings and limits: No resolution was reached here on whether HLA type influences TCRB rearrangement. TCRB CDR3 length was moderately but significantly reduced in all four CD4+ subsets of Type 1 diabetes patients.

The trim removed 4 bases at V and 5 bases at J, leaving 4 bases unmatched. The length of the CDR3 is 14 residues. Germline V gene lookup returns CDR1 SGHTA and CDR2 FQGNSA. This chain links TRBV7-2 with TRBJ1-2; TRBD1 matches 10 bases. The TCR sequence derives from a man between 18 and 35 years old in good health. Sequences were obtained from naive CD4+ T cells from blood. As DNA, the CDR3 is TGTGCCAGCAGCTCCAGACAGGGGGCGTATGGCTACACCTTC. This encodes CASSSRQGAYGYTF.